The rows below give T cell receptor beta chains drawn from one sample of a study of blood T cell repertoires in COVID-19. Produced via immunoSEQ multiplex PCR; TCRdb's table is partial and in-frame only. Here the sample spans about 160,000 clones, 85% to 95% being singletons. Sequenced material: peripheral blood. The receptors shown here come from a woman between 45 and 60 years old with acute or convalescent COVID-19. The CDR3 runs from the conserved cysteine through the conserved F or W. A D gene is named only where the DNA matches it firmly. Expanded clones are given a class, and other clones once, few, many or no size at all.

NA	TRBV28	NA	TRBJ2-5	CASSPPRAGRGETQYF	TGTGCCAGCAGTCCCCCTCGGGCAGGGAGGGGGGAGACCCAGTACTTC
TRBD2	TRBV27	NA	TRBJ2-7	CASRNSGSTNEQYF	TGTGCCAGCAGGAATAGCGGGAGTACAAACGAGCAGTACTTC
TRBD1	TRBV19	NA	TRBJ1-4	CASRRQGQSNEKLFF	TGTGCCAGTAGACGACAGGGCCAATCTAATGAAAAACTGTTTTTT
NA	TRBV29-1	NA	TRBJ1-5	CSVGKGVNQPQHF	TGCAGCGTTGGGAAGGGAGTCAATCAGCCCCAGCATTTT
NA	TRBV7-9	once	TRBJ2-3	CASSLIQRGTDTQYF	TGTGCCAGCAGCTTAATCCAGCGGGGCACAGATACGCAGTATTTT
NA	TRBV18	NA	TRBJ1-2	CASSHDGHRVGGYTF	TGTGCCAGCTCACATGACGGACATAGGGTCGGTGGCTACACCTTC
TRBD1	TRBV30	NA	TRBJ2-7	CAWSVPIWTGGYEQYF	TGTGCCTGGAGTGTACCGATCTGGACAGGGGGCTACGAGCAGTACTTC
NA	TRBV24-1	NA	TRBJ2-2	CATSKRETGELFF	TGTGCCACCAGTAAAAGGGAGACCGGGGAGCTGTTTTTT
NA	TRBV6-5	once	TRBJ2-1	CASSYSGGEQFF	TGTGCCAGCAGTTACTCGGGGGGTGAGCAGTTCTTC
NA	TRBV28	NA	TRBJ1-2	CASNPTEYYGYTF	TGTGCCAGCAACCCGACAGAGTACTATGGCTACACCTTC
NA	TRBV19	NA	TRBJ2-5	CASSRGATQYF	TGTGCCAGTTCCAGGGGTGCCACCCAGTACTTC
NA	TRBV3-1/TRBV3-2	NA	TRBJ1-2	CASSQVGSEAYGYTF	TGTGCCAGCAGCCAAGTTGGCTCAGAGGCCTATGGCTACACCTTC
NA	TRBV24-1	NA	TRBJ2-2	CATTGDGDYTGELFF	TGTGCCACCACCGGAGACGGAGACTACACCGGGGAGCTGTTTTTT
NA	TRBV24-1	NA	TRBJ2-1	CATSDRTPSSYNEQFF	TGTGCCACCAGTGACCGGACACCCAGCTCCTACAATGAGCAGTTCTTC
NA	TRBV6-5	NA	TRBJ2-7	CASSSRHPRGEQYF	TGTGCCAGCAGTTCCCGTCATCCTAGGGGGGAGCAGTACTTC
NA	TRBV7-2	once	TRBJ1-3	CASSPAGISRNTIYF	TGTGCCAGCAGCCCCGCCGGGATCAGTCGAAACACCATATATTTT
TRBD1	TRBV28	NA	TRBJ2-7	CASWNRGQFPYEQYF	TGTGCCAGCTGGAACAGGGGGCAGTTCCCCTACGAGCAGTACTTC
TRBD2	TRBV6-6	once	TRBJ2-1	CASSSLAGVEGEQFF	TGTGCCAGCAGTTCGCTAGCGGGAGTGGAGGGTGAGCAGTTCTTC
NA	TRBV6-5	NA	TRBJ1-4	CASSYSGEGTNEKLFF	TGTGCCAGCAGTTACTCAGGGGAAGGGACTAATGAAAAACTGTTTTTT
NA	TRBV19	NA	TRBJ1-5	CASSTAVGNQPQHF	TGTGCCAGTAGTACGGCGGTGGGCAATCAGCCCCAGCATTTT
NA	TRBV2	NA	TRBJ2-7	CASSDPGDYEQYF	TGTGCCAGCAGTGATCCCGGGGACTACGAGCAGTACTTC
TRBD2	TRBV7-8	NA	TRBJ2-2	CASSLVETSGGMDTGELFF	TGTGCCAGCAGCTTAGTGGAGACTAGCGGGGGAATGGACACCGGGGAGCTGTTTTTT